In its sample, the clone carrying this T cell receptor (beta chain) was seen once. The data are from a study of blood T cell repertoires in COVID-19. Turning to the study itself: Researchers got acute and convalescent COVID-19 samples from the United States, Italy and Spain. T cells, B-cell-depleted T cells, or PBMCs provided the cDNA or gDNA that served as material.

Under the authors' procedure: Using reference gene primer amplification, nucleated cell counts were estimated. Method: immunoSEQ multiplex PCR; TCRdb's copy keeps in-frame clones and lacks some. V, J and clone size reflect that table, while D and trimming were determined from the DNA. The sample consists of some 220,000 clones, 80% of them appearing once. The germline V gene has CDR1 LGHDT and CDR2 YNNKEL (reference sequence). This CDR3 spans 15 amino acids. Trimming removed 1 base at V and 3 bases at J, with 12 bases between. The clonotype comes from an older woman with acute or convalescent COVID-19. V is TRBV3-1 (or the pseudogene TRBV3-2) and J is TRBJ2-5, with D possibly being TRBD2 (6 bases). What was sequenced was peripheral blood. Here the CDR3 reads CASSQADWREETQYF. CDR3 nucleotides: TGTGCCAGCAGCCAAGCAGATTGGAGGGAAGAGACCCAGTACTTC.